This T cell receptor (beta chain) came from a study of regulatory T cells in long-lasting Graves disease. Study overall: Graves' patients (newly diagnosed) had been on antithyroid drugs under 3 months. Study-wide results and limits: Newly diagnosed patients had higher TCR diversity than persistent Graves' patients did.

This clonotype has ten or more counts. Its matching antigen is unknown. The time point denotes: newly diagnosed GD, antithyroid drugs for less than 3 months. Construction of the TCR library relied on RNA isolated from PBMCs. Arm-PCR of CDR3 regions and iRepertoire HTBI primers were the basis on which TCR beta libraries were built. Under the authors' procedure: Throughout the samples, researchers identified some 62 TRBV and approximately 13 TRBJ segments. TCRdb used MiXCR to reprocess the multiplex PCR reads, holding one entry per CDR3 protein. TCRdb assigned the V and J calls; the authors' analysis was not used. The repertoire has about 540,000 distinct CDR3 sequences, roughly 13% of them found once; the top ten carry more than 8.5%. The sample also formed part of further work on T cells in Graves' hyperthyroidism and ophthalmopathy.

The clonotype comes from a man aged 25 to 40 with Graves disease. This sample comprised peripheral blood mononuclear cells (PBMCs), obtained at new diagnosis, from a patient treated with antithyroid drugs.

The CDR3 nucleotides read TGTGCCGGGGCGGAGGGCCGGGGTGAGCAGTTCTTC. It translates to CAGAEGRGEQFF. V usage is TRBV6-2 or TRBV6-3 and J usage is TRBJ2-5; tentatively, D is TRBD2 (6 bases). Gene TRBJ2-1 matches the end of the DNA better, so the J call may be wrong. The length of the CDR3 is 12 residues. Germline V CDR1 and CDR2: MNHEY, SVGEGT.